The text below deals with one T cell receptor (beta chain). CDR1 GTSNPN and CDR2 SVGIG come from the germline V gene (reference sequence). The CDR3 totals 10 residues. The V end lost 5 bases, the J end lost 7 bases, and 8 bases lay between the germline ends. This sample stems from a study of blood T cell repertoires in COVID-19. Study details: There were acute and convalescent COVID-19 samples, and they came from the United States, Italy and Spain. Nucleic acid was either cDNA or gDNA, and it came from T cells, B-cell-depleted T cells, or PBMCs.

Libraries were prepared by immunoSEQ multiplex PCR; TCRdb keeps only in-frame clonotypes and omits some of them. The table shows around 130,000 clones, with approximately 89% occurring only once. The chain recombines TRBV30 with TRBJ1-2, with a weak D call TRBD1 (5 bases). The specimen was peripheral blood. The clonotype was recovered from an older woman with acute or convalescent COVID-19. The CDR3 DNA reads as TGTGCCTGGGGGGGGAGTGGCTACACCTTC. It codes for CAWGGSGYTF. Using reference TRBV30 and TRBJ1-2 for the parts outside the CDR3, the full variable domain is SQTIHQWPATLVQPVGSPLSLECTVEGTSNPNLYWYRQAAGRGLQLLFYSVGIGQISSEVPQNLSASRPQDRQFILSSKKLLLSDSGFYLCAWGGSGYTFGSGTRLTVV.